Sequencing of this T cell receptor beta chain was carried out in a study of shared clonotypes between healthy human individuals. Study outcomes and limitations: When compared with the clonotypes that were shared by all four sorted-subset donors, the non-shared clonotypes turned out to have lower generation probabilities. Researchers sampled blood only, noting tissue repertoires likely differ. Clonotype sharing across donors was expected to vary with sequencing depth. Rarefaction analysis demonstrated incomplete sorted-subset sequencing notwithstanding large depth.

Positive CCR7 selection of CD45RO-negative cells yielded the naive CD8 cells, and terminally differentiated effector memory CD45RA+ cells were excluded. The table came from immunoSEQ multiplex PCR; TCRdb's copy has only in-frame clones and leaves some out. The sample yields 700,000 to 950,000 clones, roughly 96% seen once. As for this clone: The antigen is unknown.

In germline, CDR1 is SGHAT, CDR2 FQNNGV. This CDR3 is 15 amino acids long. V shed 5 bases and J 1 base; nucleotides not matched to a gene: 4. The chain has TRBV11-2 and TRBJ2-1; 8 bases are a match to TRBD2. The specimen sequenced was naive CD8+ T cells sorted from blood. The TCR originated in a young man in good health. CDR3 in DNA: TGTGCCAGCAGCCATGGGACTAGGTCCTACAATGAGCAGTTCTTC. It is translated as CASSHGTRSYNEQFF. The full variable domain, its missing parts supplied by reference TRBV11-2 and TRBJ2-1, is EAGVAQSPRYKIIEKRQSVAFWCNPISGHATLYWYQQILGQGPKLLIQFQNNGVVDDSQLPKDRFSAERLKGVDSTLKIQPAKLEDSAVYLCASSHGTRSYNEQFFGPGTRLTVL.